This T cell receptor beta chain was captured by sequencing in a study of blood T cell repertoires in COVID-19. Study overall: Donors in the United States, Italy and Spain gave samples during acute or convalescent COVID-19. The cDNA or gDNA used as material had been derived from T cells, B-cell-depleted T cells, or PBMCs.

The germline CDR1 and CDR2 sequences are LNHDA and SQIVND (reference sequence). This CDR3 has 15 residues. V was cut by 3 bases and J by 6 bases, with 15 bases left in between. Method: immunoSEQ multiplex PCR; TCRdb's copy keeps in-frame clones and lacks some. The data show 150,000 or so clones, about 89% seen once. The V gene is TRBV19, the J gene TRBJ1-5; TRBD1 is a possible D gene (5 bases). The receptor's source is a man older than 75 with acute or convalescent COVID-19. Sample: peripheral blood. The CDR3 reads CASSIEGVRGQPQHF. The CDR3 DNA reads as TGTGCCAGTAGTATTGAAGGGGTACGAGGTCAGCCCCAGCATTTT. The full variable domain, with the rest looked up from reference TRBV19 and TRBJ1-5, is DGGITQSPKYLFRKEGQNVTLSCEQNLNHDAMYWYRQDPGQGLRLIYYSQIVNDFQKGDIAEGYSVSREKKESFPLTVTSAQKNPTAFYLCASSIEGVRGQPQHFGDGTRLSIL.